This T cell receptor beta chain was captured in a study of radiotherapy plus CTLA-4 blockade in lung cancer. Findings of the study overall: Blood-borne expansion of tumor-derived TCR clones followed radiotherapy plus ipilimumab.

The CDR3 length is 13 residues. CDR1 SGHNT and CDR2 YYREEE come from the germline V gene (reference sequence). The V and J ends lost 4 bases and 6 bases respectively, with 10 bases between them. Sequencing was performed with immunoSEQ multiplex PCR; in TCRdb, only in-frame clones are kept and a portion is missing. Here the sample spans some 73,000 clones, 84% being singletons. Comments on this clone: Its antigen is still unknown.

The sample in question was peripheral blood, obtained from a patient treated with radiotherapy plus ipilimumab. The chain links TRBV5-4 to TRBJ2-2; D gene unclear. The sequence came from a human donor with non-small cell lung cancer who had stable disease on radiotherapy plus ipilimumab. The CDR3 coding sequence is TGTGCCAGCAGCCCAGAAGGTCCCGGGGAGCTGTTTTTT. It codes for CASSPEGPGELFF. Full variable domain (rest looked up from reference TRBV5-4 and TRBJ2-2): ETGVTQSPTHLIKTRGQQVTLRCSSQSGHNTVSWYQQALGQGPQFIFQYYREEENGRGNFPPRFSGLQFPNYSSELNVNALELDDSALYLCASSPEGPGELFFGEGSRLTVL.